Listed below are T cell receptor beta chains from one sample, sequenced in a study of tumor-infiltrating lymphocytes in localized non-small cell lung cancer. The protocol was immunoSEQ multiplex PCR, while the TCRdb copy is restricted to in-frame clones and leaves out a portion. The repertoire holds 13,000 or so clones, approximately 71% seen once, with around 7.1% in the top ten. The sample taken for sequencing was lung tumor tissue. The receptors here all came from a human donor with non-small cell lung cancer. Both conserved end residues are part of each CDR3. A D gene is named only where the DNA matches it firmly. Only part of the rows carry a size: once, few, many, or a class if the clone is expanded.

>TRBJ2-1|.|TRBV7-9|TRBD1
TGTGCCAGCTTACCGACAGGGAACGATGAGCAGTTCTTC
CASLPTGNDEQFF
>TRBJ2-7|.|TRBV2|TRBD1
TGTGCCAGCAGGCGGACAGGGCCGACCTACGAGCAGTACTTC
CASRRTGPTYEQYF
>TRBJ2-7|medium-sized|TRBV5-1|TRBD1
TGCGCCAGCAGCTATTCGGGACAGGGGGCCGAGCAGTACTTC
CASSYSGQGAEQYF
>TRBJ1-2|few|TRBV29-1|.
TGCAGCGTTGATTGGCAGGGCAACGGCTACACCTTC
CSVDWQGNGYTF
>TRBJ1-2|few|TRBV27|TRBD1
TGTGCCAGCAGTCCAGCGACAGGGACAGGCTATGGCTACACCTTC
CASSPATGTGYGYTF
>TRBJ1-4|.|TRBV9|TRBD1
TGTGCCAGCAGCGTAGCAGCGGGACAGGATAATGAAAAACTGTTTTTT
CASSVAAGQDNEKLFF
>TRBJ1-2|.|TRBV13|TRBD1
TGTGCCAGCAGCTTAGGCGGACAGGGCGGGTATGGCTACACCTTC
CASSLGGQGGYGYTF
>TRBJ2-1|.|TRBV4-1|.
TGCGCCAGCAGCCAAGATCAAGGTCAACTAGAGCAGTTCTTC
CASSQDQGQLEQFF
>TRBJ1-6|.|TRBV4-1|.
TGCGCCAGCAGCCCGAGACCCGAACGGGACTATTCACCCCTCCACTTT
CASSPRPERDYSPLHF
>TRBJ2-1|medium-sized|TRBV7-3|.
TGTGCCAGCAGCTTAGGGCAGTACAATGAGCAGTTCTTC
CASSLGQYNEQFF
>TRBJ2-5|once|TRBV28|TRBD1
TGTGCCAGCAGTTCGGGACAGGAGCAAGAGACCCAGTACTTC
CASSSGQEQETQYF
>TRBJ2-2|.|TRBV28|TRBD2
TGTGCCAGCAGGATAGCGGGGATGGTCTCCGGGGAGCTGTTTTTT
CASRIAGMVSGELFF
>TRBJ2-2|.|TRBV19|.
TGTGCCAGTACCCAGGCAGCCGGGGAGCTGTTTTTT
CASTQAAGELFF
>TRBJ2-5|.|TRBV7-8|.
TGTGCCAGCAGCTTAGGGACAATAGGAGAGACCCAGTACTTC
CASSLGTIGETQYF
>TRBJ2-7|.|TRBV7-9|TRBD2
TGTGCCAGCAGCTTTCAGCGGGGCACAAAGCAGTACTTC
CASSFQRGTKQYF
>TRBJ2-3|.|TRBV7-3|.
TGTGCCAGCAGCGAGGGCCGAAGCACAGATACGCAGTATTTT
CASSEGRSTDTQYF
>TRBJ1-1|.|TRBV27|TRBD1
TGTGCCAGCAGTATCCGGACAGGGGTGCGCACTGAAGCTTTCTTT
CASSIRTGVRTEAFF
>TRBJ1-2|.|TRBV2|.
TGTGCCAGCATGAGGGGAACTTCGGGCTACACCTTC
CASMRGTSGYTF
>TRBJ2-1|few|TRBV30|.
TGTGCCTGGAGTGTACTTGTAGCACAGTTCTTC
CAWSVLVAQFF
>TRBJ2-6|.|TRBV4-1|.
TGCGCCAGCAGCCAACCGGTCGAAGGGGCCAACGTCCTGACTTTC
CASSQPVEGANVLTF
>TRBJ1-5|.|TRBV11-2|.
TGTGCCAGCAGTTCATCTAGCAATCAGCCCCAGCATTTT
CASSSSSNQPQHF
>TRBJ2-5|.|TRBV7-2|TRBD2
TGTGCCAGCAGCTTAGCTCTAGCGGGAGTAGAGACCCAGTACTTC
CASSLALAGVETQYF
>TRBJ1-1|.|TRBV27|TRBD1
TGTGCCAGCAGTTTCCCAGGGGGGAGGACTGAAGCTTTCTTT
CASSFPGGRTEAFF
>TRBJ1-5|.|TRBV7-8|TRBD1
TGTGCCAGCAGCTTTAGGACAGGCCGTAATCAGCCCCAGCATTTT
CASSFRTGRNQPQHF
>TRBJ2-1|.|TRBV6-1|.
TGTGCCAGCAGTGATCAGGAACGAGGAGCGCGGGAGCAGTTCTTC
CASSDQERGAREQFF
>TRBJ2-5|.|TRBV18|.
TGTGCCAGCTCACCAAGGACAGATCACCAAGAGACCCAGTACTTC
CASSPRTDHQETQYF
>TRBJ2-5|.|TRBV7-2|.
TGTGCCAGCAGTCCACGCGGGGCTGGAGAGACCCAGTACTTC
CASSPRGAGETQYF
>TRBJ1-2|once|TRBV11-2|.
TGTGCCAGCAGTCCGAGCCCGTCGATATCCTATGGCTACACCTTC
CASSPSPSISYGYTF
>TRBJ2-7|.|TRBV5-4|TRBD2
TGTGCCAGCAGCCCAGCGGGACTAGCGGGGGCGTACGAGCAGTACTTC
CASSPAGLAGAYEQYF
>TRBJ2-2|.|TRBV18|TRBD2
TGTGCCAGCTCACCGGGGACTAGTTCAGGGGAGCTGTTTTTT
CASSPGTSSGELFF
>TRBJ2-7|.|TRBV5-1|TRBD1
TGCGCCAGCAGCTCCTTACAGGGGGCCTCCTACGAGCAGTACTTC
CASSSLQGASYEQYF
>TRBJ2-7|.|TRBV11-3|.
TGTGCCAGCAGCTTAGAAACGTTACGAAAAGACGGCCCGTGGCAGTACTTC
CASSLETLRKDGPWQYF
>TRBJ1-1|medium-sized|TRBV6-1|.
TGTGCCAGCACGGGGGGTGAGGGGCGGTACACTGAAGCTTTCTTT
CASTGGEGRYTEAFF
>TRBJ2-7|.|TRBV2|.
TGTGCCAGCAGTGATCGGGGAACCTACGAGCAGTACTTC
CASSDRGTYEQYF
>TRBJ1-5|.|TRBV15|TRBD1
TGTGCCATCAGCAGAGGGACAGGGGAGCGATATAGCAATCAGCCCCAGCATTTT
CAISRGTGERYSNQPQHF
>TRBJ1-6|.|TRBV7-9|.
TGTGCCAGCAGCCCATGGGGGAACGATTCACCCCTCCACTTT
CASSPWGNDSPLHF
>TRBJ2-1|.|TRBV2|TRBD1
TGTGCCAGCAGCCGGGACAGGGGGCTCAATGAGCAGTTCTTC
CASSRDRGLNEQFF
>TRBJ2-7|.|TRBV18|TRBD1
TGTGCCAGCTCACCGGGACAGGGGGGACGGGAGCAGTACTTC
CASSPGQGGREQYF
>TRBJ2-3|.|TRBV18|.
TGTGCCAGCTCAGCGGGACAGATTGGCACAGATACGCAGTATTTT
CASSAGQIGTDTQYF
>TRBJ1-2|.|TRBV5-1|.
TGCGCCAGCAGCTCCGGGAACTTTAACTATGGCTACACCTTC
CASSSGNFNYGYTF
>TRBJ2-7|.|TRBV4-1|.
TGCGCCAGCAGCCTTCGCCATTCGACAGAAGCCTACGAGCAGTACTTC
CASSLRHSTEAYEQYF
>TRBJ1-5|.|TRBV18|.
TGTGCCAGCTCAAACCGGGACGGACATCAGCCCCAGCATTTT
CASSNRDGHQPQHF
>TRBJ1-5|few|TRBV7-2|.
TGTGCCAGCAGCTTACAAGGCCTGGGAACCAATCAGCCCCAGCATTTT
CASSLQGLGTNQPQHF
>TRBJ2-5|.|TRBV11-1|TRBD2
TGTGCCAGCAGCTTAGCCGTACTAGCGGGGGGGGGAGAGACCCAGTACTTC
CASSLAVLAGGGETQYF
>TRBJ1-1|.|TRBV6-1|.
TGTGCCAGCAGTGAACCGGGGAAAGACACTGAAGCTTTCTTT
CASSEPGKDTEAFF
>TRBJ2-7|.|TRBV5-1|.
TGCGCCAGCAGCCGGGACTTCTACGAGCAGTACTTC
CASSRDFYEQYF
>TRBJ1-4|.|TRBV5-1|TRBD1
TGCGCCAGCAGCCTCGGACAGGGCGGGAATGAAAAACTGTTTTTT
CASSLGQGGNEKLFF
>TRBJ2-3|.|TRBV2|TRBD2
TGTGCCAGCAGTGTAGGTAGCGGGGCGGTCTTTGCGGATACGCAGTATTTT
CASSVGSGAVFADTQYF
>TRBJ1-3|.|TRBV18|.
TGTGCCAGCTCACTCCGGGAGGTCGCTGGAAACACCATATATTTT
CASSLREVAGNTIYF
>TRBJ2-7|.|TRBV4-1|.
TGCGCCAGCAGCCAAGCCCCGGGCCCGGGGGAGCAGTACTTC
CASSQAPGPGEQYF
>TRBJ2-2|few|TRBV5-1|.
TGCGCCAGCAGCTTAGGCCAATCTAACACCGGGGAGCTGTTTTTT
CASSLGQSNTGELFF
>TRBJ1-3|.|TRBV7-2|.
TGTGCCAGCAGCTTAGTCGGGAGCGACTCTGGAAACACCATATATTTT
CASSLVGSDSGNTIYF
>TRBJ2-2|.|TRBV11-2|.
TGTGCCAGCAGCTCAGGGGGGGCAAGAGGGGAGCTGTTTTTT
CASSSGGARGELFF
>TRBJ1-4|.|TRBV29-1|.
TGCAGCGTCTCCTCCCAGGAGAGTGAAAAACTGTTTTTT
CSVSSQESEKLFF
>TRBJ2-1|once|TRBV2|.
TGTGCCAGCAGTGAAGGATTCCCCTCTGAGCAGTTCTTC
CASSEGFPSEQFF
>TRBJ2-7|.|TRBV25-1|TRBD2
TGTGCCAGCAGTGCCACTAGCGGGAGTTACGAGCAGTACTTC
CASSATSGSYEQYF
>TRBJ2-3|.|TRBV6-4|.
TGTGCCAGCAGTAGGAGGGAAGCAGATACGCAGTATTTT
CASSRREADTQYF
>TRBJ2-3|.|TRBV7-9|.
TGTGCCAGCAGCTTGGATCTAGAACGCACAGATACGCAGTATTTT
CASSLDLERTDTQYF
>TRBJ2-3|.|TRBV10-2|.
TGCGCCAGCAGTCGCAGGGAGACAGATACGCAGTATTTT
CASSRRETDTQYF
>TRBJ2-2|medium-sized|TRBV5-1|.
TGCGCCAGCAGCTTGAGGAGTCAACATTTAGGCGGGGAGCTGTTTTTT
CASSLRSQHLGGELFF